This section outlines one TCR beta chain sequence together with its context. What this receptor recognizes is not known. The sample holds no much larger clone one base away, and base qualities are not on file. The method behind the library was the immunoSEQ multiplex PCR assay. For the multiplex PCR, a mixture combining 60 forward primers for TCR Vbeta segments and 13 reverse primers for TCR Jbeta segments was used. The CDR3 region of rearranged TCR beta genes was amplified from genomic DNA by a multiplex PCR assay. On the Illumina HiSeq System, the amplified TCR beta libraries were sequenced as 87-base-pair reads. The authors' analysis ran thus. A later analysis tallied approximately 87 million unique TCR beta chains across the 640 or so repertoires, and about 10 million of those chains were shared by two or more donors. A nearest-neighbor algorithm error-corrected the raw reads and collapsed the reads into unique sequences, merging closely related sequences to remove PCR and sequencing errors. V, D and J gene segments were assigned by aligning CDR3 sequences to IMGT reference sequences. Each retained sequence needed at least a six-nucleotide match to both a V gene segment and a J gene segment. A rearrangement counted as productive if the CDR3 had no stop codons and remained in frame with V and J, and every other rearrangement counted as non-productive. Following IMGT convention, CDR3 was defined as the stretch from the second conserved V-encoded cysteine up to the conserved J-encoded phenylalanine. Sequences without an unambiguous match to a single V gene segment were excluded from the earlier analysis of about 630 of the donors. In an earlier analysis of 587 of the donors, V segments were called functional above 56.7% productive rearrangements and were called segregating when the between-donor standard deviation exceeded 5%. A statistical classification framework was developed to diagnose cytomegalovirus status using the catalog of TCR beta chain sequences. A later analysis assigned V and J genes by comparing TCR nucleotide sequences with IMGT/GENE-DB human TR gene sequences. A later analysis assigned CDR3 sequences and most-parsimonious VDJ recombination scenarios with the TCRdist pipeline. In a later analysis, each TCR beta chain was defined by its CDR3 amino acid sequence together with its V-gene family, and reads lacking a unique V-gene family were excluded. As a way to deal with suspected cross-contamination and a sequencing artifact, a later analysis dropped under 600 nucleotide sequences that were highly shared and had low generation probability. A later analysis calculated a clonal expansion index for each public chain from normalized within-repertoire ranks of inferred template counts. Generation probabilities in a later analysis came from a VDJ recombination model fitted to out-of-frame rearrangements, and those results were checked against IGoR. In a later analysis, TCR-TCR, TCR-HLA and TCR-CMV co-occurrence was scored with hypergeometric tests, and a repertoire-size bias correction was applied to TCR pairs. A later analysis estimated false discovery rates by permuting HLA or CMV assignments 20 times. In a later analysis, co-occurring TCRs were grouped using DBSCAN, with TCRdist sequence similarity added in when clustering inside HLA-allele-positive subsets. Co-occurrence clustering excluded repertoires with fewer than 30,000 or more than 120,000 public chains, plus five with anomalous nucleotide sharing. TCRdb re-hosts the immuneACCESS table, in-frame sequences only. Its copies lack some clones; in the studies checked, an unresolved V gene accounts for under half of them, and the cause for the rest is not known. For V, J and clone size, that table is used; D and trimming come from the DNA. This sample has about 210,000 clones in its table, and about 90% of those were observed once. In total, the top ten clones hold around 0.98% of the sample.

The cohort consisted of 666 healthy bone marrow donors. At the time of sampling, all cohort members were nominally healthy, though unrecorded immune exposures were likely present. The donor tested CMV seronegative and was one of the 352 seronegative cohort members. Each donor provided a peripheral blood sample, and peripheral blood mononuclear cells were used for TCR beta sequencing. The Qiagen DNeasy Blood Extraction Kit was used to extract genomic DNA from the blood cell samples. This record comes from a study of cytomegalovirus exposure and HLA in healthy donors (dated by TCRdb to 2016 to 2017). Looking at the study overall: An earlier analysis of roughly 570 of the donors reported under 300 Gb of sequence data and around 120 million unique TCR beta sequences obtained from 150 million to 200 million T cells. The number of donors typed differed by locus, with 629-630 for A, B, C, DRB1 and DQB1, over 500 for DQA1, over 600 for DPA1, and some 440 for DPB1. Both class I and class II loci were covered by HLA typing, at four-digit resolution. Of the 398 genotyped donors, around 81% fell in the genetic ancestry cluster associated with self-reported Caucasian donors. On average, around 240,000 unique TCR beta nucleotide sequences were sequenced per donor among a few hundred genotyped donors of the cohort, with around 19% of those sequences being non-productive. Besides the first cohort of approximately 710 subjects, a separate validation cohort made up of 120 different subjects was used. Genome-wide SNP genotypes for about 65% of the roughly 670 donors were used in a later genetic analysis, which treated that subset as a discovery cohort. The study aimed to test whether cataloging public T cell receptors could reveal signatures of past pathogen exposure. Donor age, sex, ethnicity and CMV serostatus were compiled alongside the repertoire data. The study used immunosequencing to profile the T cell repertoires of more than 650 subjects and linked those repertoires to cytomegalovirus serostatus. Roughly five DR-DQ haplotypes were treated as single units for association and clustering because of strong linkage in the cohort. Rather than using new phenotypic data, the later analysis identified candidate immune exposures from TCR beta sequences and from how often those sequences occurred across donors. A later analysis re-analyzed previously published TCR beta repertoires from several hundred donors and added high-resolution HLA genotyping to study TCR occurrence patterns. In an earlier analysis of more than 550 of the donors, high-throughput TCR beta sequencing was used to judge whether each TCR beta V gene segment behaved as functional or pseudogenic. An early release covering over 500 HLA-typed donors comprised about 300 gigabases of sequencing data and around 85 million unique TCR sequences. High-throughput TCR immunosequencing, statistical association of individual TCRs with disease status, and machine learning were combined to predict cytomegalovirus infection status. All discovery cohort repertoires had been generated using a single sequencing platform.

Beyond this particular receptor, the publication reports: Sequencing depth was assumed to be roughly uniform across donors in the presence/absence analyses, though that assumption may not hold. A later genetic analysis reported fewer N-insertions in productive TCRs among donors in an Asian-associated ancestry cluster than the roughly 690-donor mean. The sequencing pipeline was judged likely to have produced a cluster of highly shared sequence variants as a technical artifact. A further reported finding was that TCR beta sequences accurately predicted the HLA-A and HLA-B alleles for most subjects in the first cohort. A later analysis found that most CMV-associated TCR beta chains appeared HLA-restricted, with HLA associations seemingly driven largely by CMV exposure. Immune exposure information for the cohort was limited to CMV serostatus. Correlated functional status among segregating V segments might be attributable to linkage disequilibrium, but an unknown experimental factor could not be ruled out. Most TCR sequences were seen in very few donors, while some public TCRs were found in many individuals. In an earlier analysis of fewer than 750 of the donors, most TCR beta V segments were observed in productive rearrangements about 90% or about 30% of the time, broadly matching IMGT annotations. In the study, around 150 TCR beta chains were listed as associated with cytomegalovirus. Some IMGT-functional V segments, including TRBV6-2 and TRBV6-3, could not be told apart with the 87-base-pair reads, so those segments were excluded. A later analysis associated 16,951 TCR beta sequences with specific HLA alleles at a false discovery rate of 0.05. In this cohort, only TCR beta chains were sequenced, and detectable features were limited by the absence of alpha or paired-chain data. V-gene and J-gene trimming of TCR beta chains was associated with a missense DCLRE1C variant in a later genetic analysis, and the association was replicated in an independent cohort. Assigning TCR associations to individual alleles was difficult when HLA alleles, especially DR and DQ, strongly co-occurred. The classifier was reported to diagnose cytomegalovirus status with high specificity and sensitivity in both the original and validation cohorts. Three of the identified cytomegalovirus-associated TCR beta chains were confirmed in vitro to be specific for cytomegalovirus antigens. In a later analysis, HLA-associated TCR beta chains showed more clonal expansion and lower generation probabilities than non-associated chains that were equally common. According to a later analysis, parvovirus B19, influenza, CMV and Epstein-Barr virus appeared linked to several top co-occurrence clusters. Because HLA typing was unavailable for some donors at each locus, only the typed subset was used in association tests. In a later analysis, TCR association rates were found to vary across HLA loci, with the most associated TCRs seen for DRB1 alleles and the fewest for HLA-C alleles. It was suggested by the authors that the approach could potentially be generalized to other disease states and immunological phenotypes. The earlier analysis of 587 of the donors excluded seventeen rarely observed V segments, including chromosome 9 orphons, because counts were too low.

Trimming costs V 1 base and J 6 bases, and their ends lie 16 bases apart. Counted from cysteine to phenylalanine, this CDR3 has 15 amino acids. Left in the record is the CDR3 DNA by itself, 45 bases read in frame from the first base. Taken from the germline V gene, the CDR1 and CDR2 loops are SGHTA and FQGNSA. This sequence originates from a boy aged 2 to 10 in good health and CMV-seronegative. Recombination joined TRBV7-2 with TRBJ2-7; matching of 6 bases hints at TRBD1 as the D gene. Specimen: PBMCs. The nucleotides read TGTGCCAGCAGCTTAGATAAGGGACAACCCTTCGAGCAGTACTTC. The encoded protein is CASSLDKGQPFEQYF. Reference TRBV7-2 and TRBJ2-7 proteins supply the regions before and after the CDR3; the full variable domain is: GAGVSQSPSNKVTEKGKDVELRCDPISGHTALYWYRQSLGQGLEFLIYFQGNSAPDKSGLPSDRFSAERTGGSVSTLTIQRTQQEDSAVYLCASSLDKGQPFEQYFGPGTRLTVT.